The rows below give T cell receptor beta chains drawn from one sample of a study of identifying expanded T cells in peripheral blood. Profiled with immunoSEQ multiplex PCR; TCRdb holds only in-frame clones, not every one. The sample shows under 120,000 clones, approximately 90% of them seen only once. The sample taken for sequencing was blood. The source of these receptors is a person aged 18-69 years in good health. Each CDR3 is given with its conserved first and last residue. A D gene is named only where the DNA matches it firmly. The listing skips clone size in some rows; elsewhere it reads once, few, many or a size class.

D	size	V	J	CDR3	DNA
.	.	TRBV28	TRBJ1-5	CASSLTSSAEEPQHF	TGTGCCAGCAGTTTAACATCCTCCGCGGAAGAGCCCCAGCATTTT
TRBD1	.	TRBV11-3	TRBJ2-5	CASSLTGAQETQYF	TGTGCCAGCAGCCTGACAGGGGCCCAAGAGACCCAGTACTTC
.	once	TRBV29-1	TRBJ2-3	CSVEGGDTSTDTQYF	TGCAGCGTTGAAGGTGGGGATACTAGCACAGATACGCAGTATTTT
.	.	TRBV4-1	TRBJ1-5	CASSPQASQGNSNQPQHF	TGCGCCAGCAGCCCCCAGGCATCCCAAGGGAATAGCAATCAGCCCCAGCATTTT
TRBD1	.	TRBV4-1	TRBJ1-1	CASSPQGTGGYMNTEAFF	TGCGCCAGCAGCCCCCAGGGGACAGGGGGATATATGAACACTGAAGCTTTCTTT
.	once	TRBV5-1	TRBJ2-3	CASSLGNSGTDTQYF	TGCGCCAGCAGCTTGGGCAATTCGGGCACAGATACGCAGTATTTT
.	.	TRBV7-2	TRBJ1-5	CASSLQGLGPQHF	TGTGCCAGCAGCTTACAGGGTTTAGGGCCCCAGCATTTT
.	.	TRBV6-5	TRBJ2-5	CASRSGGAAQETQYF	TGTGCCAGCAGAAGTGGAGGGGCCGCCCAAGAGACCCAGTACTTC
.	.	TRBV6-8	TRBJ1-6	CASSYPTRDLPLHF	TGTGCCAGCAGTTACCCTACCAGGGATCTGCCCCTCCACTTT
.	.	TRBV14	TRBJ1-6	CASSQDTGRTYNSPLHF	TGTGCCAGCAGCCAAGATACGGGACGCACCTATAATTCACCCCTCCACTTT
TRBD1	.	TRBV30	TRBJ1-5	CAWSATGGWNQPQHF	TGTGCCTGGAGTGCGACAGGGGGCTGGAATCAGCCCCAGCATTTT
TRBD1	.	TRBV2	TRBJ1-2	CASSAGAGGGFGGYTF	TGTGCCAGCAGTGCGGGGGCAGGGGGGGGGTTTGGTGGCTACACCTTC
.	.	TRBV6-5	TRBJ1-1	CASSYSRRGNTEAFF	TGTGCCAGCAGTTACTCGCGCAGGGGGAACACTGAAGCTTTCTTT
TRBD1	.	TRBV4-3	TRBJ1-2	CASSQGTGGPYGYTF	TGCGCCAGCAGCCAGGGTACAGGGGGCCCCTATGGCTACACCTTC
TRBD1	.	TRBV30	TRBJ1-1	CAWRNPGTGPNTEAFF	TGTGCCTGGAGGAATCCCGGGACAGGGCCGAACACTGAAGCTTTCTTT
TRBD2	.	TRBV18	TRBJ2-1	CASSPISGTSVDEQFF	TGTGCCAGCTCACCCATTTCAGGGACTAGCGTGGATGAGCAGTTCTTC
.	.	TRBV11-2	TRBJ2-5	CASSLRVEETQYF	TGTGCCAGCAGCTTAAGGGTGGAAGAGACCCAGTACTTC
.	.	TRBV7-2	TRBJ1-5	CASSQGGGFNQPQHF	TGTGCCAGCAGCCAGGGAGGGGGGTTTAATCAGCCCCAGCATTTT
TRBD1	.	TRBV19	TRBJ2-5	CASSKTRPGQGFEETQYF	TGTGCCAGTAGTAAAACGAGACCGGGACAGGGGTTCGAAGAGACCCAGTACTTC
TRBD2	.	TRBV7-2	TRBJ2-3	CASSLVTSGVGQYF	TGTGCCAGCAGCTTAGTGACTAGCGGGGTAGGGCAGTATTTT
.	.	TRBV7-6	TRBJ1-1	CASSFSGDTEAFF	TGTGCCAGCAGCTTTTCAGGGGACACTGAAGCTTTCTTT
.	.	TRBV28	TRBJ1-6	CASSRQASNSPLHF	TGTGCCAGCAGCCGACAAGCAAGCAATTCACCCCTCCACTTT
.	.	TRBV20-1	TRBJ1-1	CSAAGITEAFF	TGCAGTGCTGCAGGGATCACTGAAGCTTTCTTT
.	once	TRBV19	TRBJ1-5	CASSEGSAAGQNQPQHF	TGTGCCAGTAGCGAGGGGAGCGCTGCCGGACAGAATCAGCCCCAGCATTTT
TRBD1	.	TRBV18	TRBJ1-5	CASSPNDRGNQPQHF	TGTGCCAGCTCACCCAACGACAGGGGCAATCAGCCCCAGCATTTT
TRBD1	.	TRBV14	TRBJ2-3	CASSPYFGQGADTQYF	TGTGCCAGCAGCCCTTATTTTGGACAGGGGGCAGATACGCAGTATTTT
.	once	TRBV28	TRBJ1-1	CASSPAGSSAEAFF	TGTGCCAGCAGCCCTGCGGGCTCCAGCGCTGAAGCTTTCTTT
TRBD2	once	TRBV19	TRBJ2-7	CASRSGLAGDEQYF	TGTGCCAGTAGGTCCGGTCTAGCGGGCGACGAGCAGTACTTC
.	.	TRBV7-2	TRBJ2-7	CASSLGGAAAYEQYF	TGTGCCAGCAGCTTAGGAGGCGCAGCGGCCTACGAGCAGTACTTC
.	.	TRBV7-2	TRBJ2-1	CASSQSRLHNEQFF	TGTGCCAGCTCCCAATCCCGGCTACACAATGAGCAGTTCTTC
TRBD2	.	TRBV13	TRBJ2-5	CASSRGLESQTQYF	TGTGCCAGCAGCCGGGGACTAGAGTCACAGACCCAGTACTTC
TRBD1	once	TRBV18	TRBJ1-3	CASSPSGTGVGNTIYF	TGTGCCAGCTCACCTTCCGGGACAGGGGTCGGAAACACCATATATTTT